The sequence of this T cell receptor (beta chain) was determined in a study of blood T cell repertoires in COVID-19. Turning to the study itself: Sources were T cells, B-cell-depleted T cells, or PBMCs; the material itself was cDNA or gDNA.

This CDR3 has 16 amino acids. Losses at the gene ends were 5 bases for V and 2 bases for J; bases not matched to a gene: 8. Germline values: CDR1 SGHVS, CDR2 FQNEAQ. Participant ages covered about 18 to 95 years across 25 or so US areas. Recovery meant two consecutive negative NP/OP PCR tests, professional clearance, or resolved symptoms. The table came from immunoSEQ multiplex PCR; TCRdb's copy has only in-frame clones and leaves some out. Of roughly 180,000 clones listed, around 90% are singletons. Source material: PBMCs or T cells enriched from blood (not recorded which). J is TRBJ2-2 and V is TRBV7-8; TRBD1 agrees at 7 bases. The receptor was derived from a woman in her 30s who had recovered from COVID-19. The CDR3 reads CASSRSGQRNTGELFF. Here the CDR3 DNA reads TGTGCCAGCAGCAGATCGGGACAGAGAAACACCGGGGAGCTGTTTTTT.